The 21 T cell receptor beta chains below all came from one sample that was sequenced in a study. Cells sorted as Tregs were CD4+, CD25+ and CD127-/low. A single record per CDR3 protein comes from TCRdb applying MiXCR to the 5' RACE reads. This sample has about 59,000 distinct CDR3 sequences, with 20% to 25% found just once. The sequencing input was tumor-infiltrating Tregs sorted from the breast tumor. These receptors all stem from a female donor with breast cancer.

This clonotype was recorded at least ten times. CDR3 coding DNA: TGTGCCAGCTCCTACCCCATTATGGACGGGGACGAGCAGTACTTC. This sequence encodes CASSYPIMDGDEQYF. The chain recombines TRBV18 with TRBJ2-7, with a possible D match to TRBD2 (5 bases). This CDR3 region has 15 residues. Trimming left V 6 bases short and J 5 bases short, with 20 bases between. The germline gives CDR1 KGHSH, CDR2 LQKENI.

This clonotype was picked up a small number of times. The chain carries TRBV7-6 and TRBJ1-5; D call uncertain. CDR3 length: 17 amino acids. V was cut by 1 base and J by 0 bases, with 13 bases left in between. Germline CDR1 and CDR2: SGHVS and FNYEAQ. CDR3 residues: CASSLVSGMNSNQPQHF. CDR3 nucleotide sequence: TGTGCCAGCAGCTTAGTCTCTGGGATGAATAGCAATCAGCCCCAGCATTTT. Variable domain in full (rest from reference TRBV7-6 and TRBJ1-5): GAGVSQSPRYKVTKRGQDVALRCDPISGHVSLYWYRQALGQGPEFLTYFNYEAQQDKSGLPNDRFSAERPEGSISTLTIQRTEQRDSAMYRCASSLVSGMNSNQPQHFGDGTRLSIL.

The chain couples TRBV20-1 to TRBJ2-1; TRBD2 is a possible D gene (6 bases). Per the germline V gene, CDR1 is DFQATT and CDR2 is SNEGSKA (reference sequence). The CDR3 consists of 12 residues. Trimming removed 8 bases from V and 3 bases from J, with 11 bases in between. The CDR3 DNA follows: TGCAGTCCGGAGGGCCGCTACAATGAGCAGTTCTTC. The encoded protein is CSPEGRYNEQFF.

In regard to this clonotype: This may stem from a read error, because a much larger clone lies one nucleotide away. This CDR3 is CAISLQQVNTEAFF. The DNA for the CDR3 is TGTGCCATCAGCTTGCAACAGGTGAACACTGAAGCTTTCTTT. The chain recombines TRBV5-5 with TRBJ1-1, with TRBD1 as a possible D gene (5 bases). The CDR3 is made up of 14 amino acids. Germline V gene lookup returns CDR1 SGHKS and CDR2 YYEKEE (reference sequence).

Only a few counts were recorded for this clonotype. The junction and the germline gene differ at one end; a read error may be behind it. The J gene is TRBJ1-2, the V gene TRBV20-1, with D unresolved. Germline CDR1 DFQATT, CDR2 SNEGSKA (reference sequence). The CDR3 loop spans 15 amino acids. CDR3 sequence: CSAPPETLANYGHTF. As DNA, the CDR3 is TGCAGTGCTCCCCCTGAGACACTTGCTAACTATGGCCACACCTTC.

This chain joins TRBV20-1 and TRBJ1-6, with D unclear. The CDR3 covers 13 residues. CDR1 and CDR2 from the germline V gene are DFQATT and SNEGSKA (reference sequence). The V end lost 6 bases, the J end lost 2 bases, and 8 bases lay between the germline ends. The CDR3 spells CSAEETYNSPLHF. The CDR3 coding sequence is TGCAGTGCGGAGGAGACCTATAATTCACCCCTCCACTTT.

V gene TRBV7-2 combines with J gene TRBJ2-7; D gene unclear. Germline CDR1 SGHTA, CDR2 FQGNSA. V dropped 5 bases and J dropped 3 bases, with 14 bases sitting between them. This CDR3 has 14 residues. The CDR3 region is CASSPSVQNYEQYF. CDR3 in DNA: TGTGCCAGCAGCCCGAGCGTCCAAAACTACGAGCAGTACTTC.

The sample holds many counts of this clonotype. Here the CDR3 DNA reads TGTGCCAGCAGCGGAACGGGACGTCAAACTCAAGAGACCCAGTACTTC. It translates to CASSGTGRQTQETQYF. The V gene is TRBV5-6, the J gene TRBJ2-5, with D perhaps matching TRBD1 or TRBD2 (5 bases each). CDR1 is SGHDT, CDR2 YYEEEE, per germline. The CDR3 has 16 amino acids. Trimming removed 4 bases from V and 2 bases from J, with 18 bases in between.

Here the CDR3 reads CASSSAQAGGHNEQFF. CDR3 DNA: TGTGCCAGTAGTAGTGCCCAAGCGGGAGGCCACAATGAGCAGTTCTTC. This rearrangement joins TRBV19 to TRBJ2-1; 9 nucleotides match TRBD2. This CDR3 comprises 16 residues. Germline V lookup: CDR1 LNHDA, CDR2 SQIVND (reference sequence). V was clipped by 4 bases and J by 5 bases; unmatched bases: 9.

This clonotype was seen more than once but under ten times. The V call is TRBV9, the J call TRBJ1-6; TRBD1 matches 8 bases. The CDR3 covers 17 residues. Germline V gene sequence: CDR1 SGDLS, CDR2 YYNGEE. The V segment lost 4 bases and the J segment 5 bases; nucleotides outside the gene matches: 11. CDR3 residues: CASSSPSGGADNSPLHF. The DNA for the CDR3 is TGTGCCAGCAGCTCACCCTCAGGGGGCGCCGATAATTCACCCCTCCACTTT.

The chain carries TRBV20-1 and TRBJ2-3; no clear D. This CDR3 has 13 amino acids. Deletions cut 0 bases from V and 3 bases from J, with 7 bases between. Germline loops: CDR1 DFQATT, CDR2 SNEGSKA (reference sequence). Written as DNA, the CDR3 is TGCAGTGCTAGAGAATGGCAGACAGATACGCAGTATTTT. It encodes CSAREWQTDTQYF.

V and J are TRBV7-3 and TRBJ2-7; weak D call: TRBD2 (6 bases). The CDR3 extends over 15 amino acids. Germline values: CDR1 SGHTA, CDR2 FQGTGA. The germline V and J ends were trimmed by 2 bases and 3 bases, with 14 bases remaining between them. The CDR3 bases are TGTGCCAGCAGCTTACTTCGGGAGAAGGACTACGAGCAGTACTTC. Protein: CASSLLREKDYEQYF.

J is TRBJ2-1 and V is TRBV11-2, with TRBD1 matching 12 bases. Germline values: CDR1 SGHAT, CDR2 FQNNGV. Losses at the gene ends were 5 bases for V and 4 bases for J; bases not matched to a gene: 12. This CDR3 contains 18 residues. CDR3 in DNA: TGTGCCAGCAGCAGACATATACGGGACAGGGGGCGGTACAATGAGCAGTTCTTC. Translated, it gives CASSRHIRDRGRYNEQFF.

This clonotype was seen a few times. This chain connects TRBV5-1 to TRBJ1-2; TRBD1 matches 8 bases. Germline CDR1 is SGHRS and CDR2 is YFSETQ. The junction had 4 bases not matched to a gene; V was cut back by 0 bases and J by 0 bases. The CDR3 runs to 16 residues. CDR3 DNA sequence: TGCGCCAGCAGCTTGGAGGGACAGGCCCCTAACTATGGCTACACCTTC. Translation gives CASSLEGQAPNYGYTF.

The chain combines TRBV5-1 with TRBJ2-5; D possibly uses TRBD1 or TRBD2 (5 bases each). Deletions cut 0 bases from V and 4 bases from J, with 16 bases between. Germline values: CDR1 SGHRS, CDR2 YFSETQ. The CDR3 runs 16 residues. The CDR3 protein is CASSLVGDYQGETQYF. Written as DNA, the CDR3 is TGCGCCAGCAGCTTGGTGGGCGACTACCAGGGAGAGACCCAGTACTTC.

This clonotype has ten or more counts. The chain couples TRBV12-3 or TRBV12-4 to TRBJ1-2; 9 bases line up with TRBD1. V shed 6 bases and J 5 bases; nucleotides not matched to a gene: 16. This CDR3 comprises 17 residues. The CDR3 bases are TGTGCCAGCAGCGGTTACCACAGGGGGCGATACCAATATGGCTACACCTTC. Amino acids: CASSGYHRGRYQYGYTF.

This clonotype was found a few times. The chain has TRBV7-2 and TRBJ2-5; D remains ambiguous. CDR3 length: 16 residues. From germline, CDR1 is SGHTA and CDR2 FQGNSA. V lost 2 bases and J lost 2, with 15 bases in between. The CDR3 sequence: CASSLTARTIQETQYF. CDR3 DNA sequence: TGTGCCAGCAGCTTAACGGCGCGGACGATTCAAGAGACCCAGTACTTC.

This clonotype was seen a few times. The chain carries TRBV20-1 and TRBJ2-7; D may be TRBD1 (6 bases). Germline CDR1 DFQATT, CDR2 SNEGSKA (reference sequence). The V end lost 2 bases, the J end lost 5 bases, and 10 bases lay between the germline ends. This CDR3 comprises 12 residues. The DNA of the CDR3 is TGCAGTGCTAGATTAAACAGGGACGAGCAGTACTTC. Protein: CSARLNRDEQYF.

A note on this clonotype: One junction end does not reproduce the germline sequence, and a read error may be involved. This chain joins TRBV6-6 and TRBJ1-6; no reliable D call. The germline CDR1 and CDR2 sequences are MNHNY and SVGAGI (reference sequence). The CDR3 totals 15 residues. CDR3 amino acids: CAISSGSRVGSPLHF. The DNA for the CDR3 is TGTGCCATCAGTTCAGGCAGTCGAGTGGGTTCACCCCTCCACTTT.

This chain joins TRBV25-1 and TRBJ1-2; TRBD1 aligns across 8 bases. CDR1 is MGHDK and CDR2 is SYGVNS in the germline V gene. The CDR3 spans 15 residues. V dropped 5 bases and J dropped 4; count of bases not matched to a gene: 9. The CDR3 DNA sequence: TGTGCCAGCAGTCGACCCGGGACAGGAGTCTATGGCTACACCTTC. Protein product: CASSRPGTGVYGYTF.

The CDR3 nucleotides are TGCAGTGCTAGATGGGCTGTAGGCAATCAGCCCCAGCATTTT. Its protein product is CSARWAVGNQPQHF. The chain recombines TRBV20-1 with TRBJ1-5, with no clear D. V lost 2 bases and J 2 bases, leaving 10 bases between the germline ends. The V gene's germline CDR1 is DFQATT and CDR2 SNEGSKA (reference sequence). The CDR3 spans 14 residues.